Listed below are T cell receptor beta chains from one sample, sequenced in a study of cytomegalovirus exposure and HLA in healthy donors. TCRdb's copy holds only in-frame clones and misses some; the assay was immunoSEQ multiplex PCR. The sample comprises 150,000 to 200,000 clones, around 81% of which are singletons, and around 5.4% rests with the top ten. Sequenced input: PBMCs. These receptors were obtained from a middle-aged man in good health and CMV-seronegative. The CDR3 runs from the conserved cysteine through the conserved F or W. The D gene is left open where the match is weak. A clone size is listed for some rows: how often the clone was seen (once, few, many), or a class if it is expanded.

V gene: TRBV11-3; clone size: once; J gene: TRBJ1-2; D gene: TRBD1; CDR3 protein: CASGPGQGIYGYTF; CDR3 DNA: TGTGCCAGCGGACCGGGACAGGGGATCTATGGCTACACCTTC
V gene: TRBV6-1; clone size: .; J gene: TRBJ1-5; D gene: TRBD1; CDR3 protein: CASSASTGGRQPQHF; CDR3 DNA: TGTGCCAGCAGTGCTTCGACAGGGGGCAGACAGCCCCAGCATTTT
V gene: TRBV15; clone size: .; J gene: TRBJ2-7; D gene: TRBD1; CDR3 protein: CATSRDRDRGQGEQYF; CDR3 DNA: TGTGCCACCAGCAGAGACCGGGACAGGGGGCAAGGCGAGCAGTACTTC
V gene: TRBV5-1; clone size: few; J gene: TRBJ2-5; D gene: .; CDR3 protein: CASSFPDAGETQYF; CDR3 DNA: TGCGCCAGCAGCTTCCCGGACGCGGGGGAGACCCAGTACTTC
V gene: TRBV6-5; clone size: .; J gene: TRBJ1-1; D gene: .; CDR3 protein: CASSLRNTEAFF; CDR3 DNA: TGTGCCAGCAGTCTCAGGAACACTGAAGCTTTCTTT
V gene: TRBV15; clone size: .; J gene: TRBJ1-2; D gene: TRBD1; CDR3 protein: CATSKDRTNYGYTF; CDR3 DNA: TGTGCCACCAGCAAGGACAGGACTAACTATGGCTACACCTTC
V gene: TRBV19; clone size: .; J gene: TRBJ1-5; D gene: .; CDR3 protein: CASSRDRIDWNQPQHF; CDR3 DNA: TGTGCCAGTAGTAGAGACAGGATTGATTGGAATCAGCCCCAGCATTTT
V gene: TRBV6-5; clone size: .; J gene: TRBJ1-5; D gene: .; CDR3 protein: CASRRRASNQPQHF; CDR3 DNA: TGTGCCAGCAGGAGGAGGGCGAGCAATCAGCCCCAGCATTTT
V gene: TRBV30; clone size: few; J gene: TRBJ1-2; D gene: TRBD1; CDR3 protein: CAWSVAGGPPNYGYTF; CDR3 DNA: TGTGCCTGGAGTGTTGCAGGGGGCCCTCCTAACTATGGCTACACCTTC
V gene: TRBV6-5; clone size: .; J gene: TRBJ1-1; D gene: .; CDR3 protein: CASSSPTGGTEAFF; CDR3 DNA: TGTGCCAGCAGTTCCCCGACCGGGGGCACTGAAGCTTTCTTT
V gene: TRBV6-5; clone size: .; J gene: TRBJ2-7; D gene: .; CDR3 protein: CASSYSGLADSYEQYF; CDR3 DNA: TGTGCCAGCAGTTACTCAGGGTTAGCGGATTCCTACGAGCAGTACTTC
V gene: TRBV27; clone size: .; J gene: TRBJ2-3; D gene: .; CDR3 protein: CASRSSTDTQYF; CDR3 DNA: TGTGCCAGCAGATCTAGCACAGATACGCAGTATTTT
V gene: TRBV5-8; clone size: .; J gene: TRBJ2-6; D gene: TRBD1; CDR3 protein: CASSLRGRSSGANVLTF; CDR3 DNA: TGTGCCAGCAGCCTCAGGGGGCGGTCGTCTGGGGCCAACGTCCTGACTTTC
V gene: TRBV7-8; clone size: .; J gene: TRBJ1-1; D gene: .; CDR3 protein: CASSLYSNTEAFF; CDR3 DNA: TGTGCCAGCAGCTTATACAGCAACACTGAAGCTTTCTTT
V gene: TRBV9; clone size: .; J gene: TRBJ2-3; D gene: TRBD2; CDR3 protein: CASSGPLIAGSTDTQYF; CDR3 DNA: TGTGCCAGCAGCGGCCCACTCATAGCGGGGAGCACAGATACGCAGTATTTT
V gene: TRBV10-3; clone size: .; J gene: TRBJ1-1; D gene: TRBD1; CDR3 protein: CATTSGGGTEAFF; CDR3 DNA: TGTGCCACAACTTCAGGGGGCGGCACTGAAGCTTTCTTT
V gene: TRBV27; clone size: .; J gene: TRBJ1-2; D gene: .; CDR3 protein: CASSLNGAYGYTF; CDR3 DNA: TGTGCCAGCAGTTTGAATGGAGCTTATGGCTACACCTTC
V gene: TRBV7-2; clone size: once; J gene: TRBJ2-7; D gene: TRBD1; CDR3 protein: CASSSGDRPLKQYF; CDR3 DNA: TGTGCCAGCAGCTCGGGGGACAGGCCTCTCAAGCAGTACTTC
V gene: TRBV5-1; clone size: .; J gene: TRBJ2-2; D gene: TRBD1; CDR3 protein: CASSLQQGTGELFF; CDR3 DNA: TGCGCCAGCAGCTTACAACAGGGGACCGGGGAGCTGTTTTTT
V gene: TRBV19; clone size: .; J gene: TRBJ2-2; D gene: .; CDR3 protein: CASSIGGAIVTGELFF; CDR3 DNA: TGTGCCAGTAGTATAGGGGGAGCTATAGTCACCGGGGAGCTGTTTTTT
V gene: TRBV4-3; clone size: .; J gene: TRBJ2-5; D gene: .; CDR3 protein: CASSPGKRSIQETQYF; CDR3 DNA: TGCGCCAGCAGCCCCGGAAAAAGGAGCATACAAGAGACCCAGTACTTC
V gene: TRBV5-6; clone size: .; J gene: TRBJ1-6; D gene: .; CDR3 protein: CASSLLAQYNSPLHF; CDR3 DNA: TGTGCCAGCAGCTTGTTGGCACAGTATAATTCACCCCTCCACTTT
V gene: TRBV19; clone size: .; J gene: TRBJ2-5; D gene: .; CDR3 protein: CASSIVGAETQYF; CDR3 DNA: TGTGCCAGTAGTATAGTGGGGGCAGAGACCCAGTACTTC
V gene: TRBV10-3; clone size: .; J gene: TRBJ1-1; D gene: TRBD1; CDR3 protein: CAISVGQGAAFF; CDR3 DNA: TGTGCCATCAGTGTCGGACAGGGGGCAGCTTTCTTT
V gene: TRBV4-3; clone size: .; J gene: TRBJ1-6; D gene: TRBD1; CDR3 protein: CASSLDRGPGNSPLHF; CDR3 DNA: TGCGCCAGCAGCTTAGACAGGGGGCCAGGTAATTCACCCCTCCACTTT
V gene: TRBV2; clone size: .; J gene: TRBJ2-7; D gene: TRBD2; CDR3 protein: CASSEPGRAPYEQYF; CDR3 DNA: TGTGCCAGCAGTGAACCCGGGAGGGCCCCCTACGAGCAGTACTTC
V gene: TRBV19; clone size: few; J gene: TRBJ1-1; D gene: TRBD1; CDR3 protein: CASSSQGVSAEAFF; CDR3 DNA: TGTGCCAGTAGTTCACAGGGGGTATCAGCTGAAGCTTTCTTT
V gene: TRBV27; clone size: .; J gene: TRBJ2-2; D gene: .; CDR3 protein: CASRLAWTGELFF; CDR3 DNA: TGTGCCAGCAGACTAGCTTGGACCGGGGAGCTGTTTTTT
V gene: TRBV10-1; clone size: .; J gene: TRBJ2-2; D gene: .; CDR3 protein: CASSASNTGELFF; CDR3 DNA: TGCGCCAGCAGTGCTTCGAACACCGGGGAGCTGTTTTTT
V gene: TRBV6-1; clone size: few; J gene: TRBJ2-7; D gene: .; CDR3 protein: CASTEMLAGWYEQYF; CDR3 DNA: TGTGCCAGCACCGAAATGTTGGCAGGGTGGTATGAGCAGTACTTC
V gene: TRBV29-1; clone size: .; J gene: TRBJ1-1; D gene: .; CDR3 protein: CSVEAPGRTEAFF; CDR3 DNA: TGCAGCGTTGAAGCCCCAGGGCGGACTGAAGCTTTCTTT
V gene: TRBV6-5; clone size: .; J gene: TRBJ1-2; D gene: .; CDR3 protein: CASSARGPNYGYTF; CDR3 DNA: TGTGCCAGCAGTGCTAGGGGTCCTAACTATGGCTACACCTTC
V gene: TRBV4-1; clone size: .; J gene: TRBJ2-2; D gene: .; CDR3 protein: CASTHYMGPKGQGTGELFF; CDR3 DNA: TGCGCCAGCACCCACTACATGGGCCCTAAGGGGCAGGGAACCGGGGAGCTGTTTTTT
V gene: TRBV5-1; clone size: .; J gene: TRBJ1-1; D gene: TRBD1; CDR3 protein: CASSQTGLTNTEAFF; CDR3 DNA: TGCGCCAGCAGCCAGACAGGGCTCACAAACACTGAAGCTTTCTTT
V gene: TRBV7-2; clone size: .; J gene: TRBJ2-1; D gene: TRBD1; CDR3 protein: CASSLSGRGSINEQFF; CDR3 DNA: TGTGCCAGCAGCTTATCTGGCAGGGGGAGTATAAATGAGCAGTTCTTC
V gene: TRBV5-4; clone size: .; J gene: TRBJ1-2; D gene: .; CDR3 protein: CASSTDTYGYTF; CDR3 DNA: TGTGCCAGCAGCACCGACACATATGGCTACACCTTC
V gene: TRBV29-1; clone size: .; J gene: TRBJ1-1; D gene: TRBD1; CDR3 protein: CSALQGARTEAFF; CDR3 DNA: TGCAGCGCGTTACAGGGGGCCCGAACTGAAGCTTTCTTT
V gene: TRBV5-1; clone size: .; J gene: TRBJ1-2; D gene: TRBD1; CDR3 protein: CASSWGDRGSNYGYTF; CDR3 DNA: TGCGCCAGCAGCTGGGGGGACAGGGGTTCTAACTATGGCTACACCTTC
V gene: TRBV6-1; clone size: .; J gene: TRBJ2-3; D gene: TRBD2; CDR3 protein: CASSDGLASDTQYF; CDR3 DNA: TGTGCCAGCAGCGACGGACTAGCGAGCGATACGCAGTATTTT
V gene: TRBV9; clone size: .; J gene: TRBJ1-3; D gene: .; CDR3 protein: CASSARRGSSGNTIYF; CDR3 DNA: TGTGCCAGCAGCGCCAGAAGGGGAAGCTCTGGAAACACCATATATTTT
V gene: TRBV7-2; clone size: .; J gene: TRBJ2-6; D gene: TRBD1; CDR3 protein: CASSLRSGRGLSGANVLTF; CDR3 DNA: TGTGCCAGCAGCTTACGTTCTGGCAGGGGGTTATCTGGGGCCAACGTCCTGACTTTC
V gene: TRBV12-5; clone size: .; J gene: TRBJ2-3; D gene: .; CDR3 protein: CASGLAGPSTDTQYF; CDR3 DNA: TGTGCTAGTGGTTTAGCGGGCCCTTCCACAGATACGCAGTATTTT
V gene: TRBV11-2; clone size: .; J gene: TRBJ2-5; D gene: .; CDR3 protein: CASSLGGESPQYF; CDR3 DNA: TGTGCCAGCAGCTTAGGTGGGGAGAGTCCCCAGTACTTC
V gene: TRBV4-1; clone size: .; J gene: TRBJ2-1; D gene: .; CDR3 protein: CASSQVGGLYNEQFF; CDR3 DNA: TGCGCCAGCAGCCAAGTAGGTGGGCTCTACAATGAGCAGTTCTTC
V gene: TRBV7-9; clone size: once; J gene: TRBJ2-3; D gene: TRBD2; CDR3 protein: CASSLRRGAPDTQYF; CDR3 DNA: TGTGCCAGCAGCTTACGGCGGGGGGCCCCAGATACGCAGTATTTT
V gene: TRBV19; clone size: .; J gene: TRBJ1-6; D gene: .; CDR3 protein: CASSRGDNSPLHF; CDR3 DNA: TGTGCCAGTAGTAGAGGTGATAATTCACCCCTCCACTTT
V gene: TRBV7-2; clone size: .; J gene: TRBJ1-2; D gene: TRBD1; CDR3 protein: CASSRRDRGQGGYTF; CDR3 DNA: TGTGCCAGCAGCCGCCGGGACAGGGGGCAGGGTGGCTACACCTTC
V gene: TRBV11-2; clone size: .; J gene: TRBJ1-2; D gene: .; CDR3 protein: CASSFFAGSNYGYTF; CDR3 DNA: TGTGCCAGCAGCTTCTTCGCAGGGTCGAACTATGGCTACACCTTC
V gene: TRBV5-5; clone size: .; J gene: TRBJ2-1; D gene: TRBD1; CDR3 protein: CASSLDRGFNEQFF; CDR3 DNA: TGTGCCAGCAGCTTGGACAGGGGGTTCAATGAGCAGTTCTTC
V gene: TRBV10-3; clone size: .; J gene: TRBJ2-6; D gene: TRBD2; CDR3 protein: CAISGTLAGGAGANVLTF; CDR3 DNA: TGTGCCATCAGTGGGACACTAGCGGGAGGGGCTGGGGCCAACGTCCTGACTTTC